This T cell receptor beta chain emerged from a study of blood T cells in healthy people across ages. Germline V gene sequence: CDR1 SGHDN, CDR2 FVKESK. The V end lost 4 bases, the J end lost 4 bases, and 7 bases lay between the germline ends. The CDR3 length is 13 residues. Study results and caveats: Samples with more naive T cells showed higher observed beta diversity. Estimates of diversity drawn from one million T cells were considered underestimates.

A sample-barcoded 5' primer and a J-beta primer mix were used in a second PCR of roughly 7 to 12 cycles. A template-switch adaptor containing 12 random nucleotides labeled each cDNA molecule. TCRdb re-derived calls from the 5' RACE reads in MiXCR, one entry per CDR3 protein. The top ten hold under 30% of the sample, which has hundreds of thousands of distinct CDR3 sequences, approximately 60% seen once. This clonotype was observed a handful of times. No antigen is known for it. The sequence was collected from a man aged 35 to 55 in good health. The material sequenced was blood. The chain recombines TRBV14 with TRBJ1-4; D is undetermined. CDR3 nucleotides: TGTGCCAGCAGCCGAGGAATTAATGAAAAACTGTTTTTT. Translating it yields CASSRGINEKLFF. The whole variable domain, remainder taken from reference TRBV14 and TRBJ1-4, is EAGVTQFPSHSVIEKGQTVTLRCDPISGHDNLYWYRRVMGKEIKFLLHFVKESKQDESGMPNNRFLAERTGGTYSTLKVQPAELEDSGVYFCASSRGINEKLFFGSGTQLSVL.